This T cell receptor beta chain comes out of a study of cytomegalovirus exposure and HLA in healthy donors. The PCR ran on 60 Vbeta and 13 Jbeta primers. The data were produced by immunoSEQ multiplex PCR, yet TCRdb's version contains in-frame clones alone and is incomplete. The table shows 100,000 to 120,000 clones, with around 76% occurring only once. As regards this clone: Its target is unknown. One end of the junction fails to match germline, which may point to a read error.

Regarding the study as a whole: TCR beta V segments were, for the most part, productive about 87% or about 30% of the time in an earlier analysis. It was reported that TCR beta sequences correctly inferred the HLA-A and HLA-B alleles for most subjects. Links to common viral pathogens appeared, in a later analysis, for several of the most significant clusters.

The specimen sequenced was PBMCs. The clonotype originates from a man aged 40-55 years in good health and CMV-seropositive.

The DNA for the CDR3 is TGTGCCAACAGCTCCGGACCGGGGTCCTACGAGCAGTACTTC. Amino acid sequence: CANSSGPGSYEQYF. This chain uses TRBV11-2 with TRBJ2-7; weak D call: TRBD2 (5 bases). The CDR3 loop spans 14 amino acids. Germline loops: CDR1 SGHAT, CDR2 FQNNGV.